The T cell receptor (beta chain) described here comes from a study of blood T cell repertoires in COVID-19. Germline CDR1 reads SGHNT; CDR2 reads YYREEE (reference sequence). V lost 3 bases, J lost 5 bases, and 8 bases stayed unmatched. The CDR3 has 15 amino acids. TCRdb's copy holds only in-frame clones and misses some; the assay was immunoSEQ multiplex PCR. This sample has hundreds of thousands of clones, with 80% to 90% found just once. The sequence was collected from a woman aged 25-40 years with active or convalescent COVID-19. The sample comprised peripheral blood. V and J are TRBV5-4 and TRBJ2-7; 10 positions agree with TRBD2. CDR3 nucleotides: TGTGCCAGCAGCTCGCCGGGGACTAGCGACCACGAGCAGTACTTC. This translates into CASSSPGTSDHEQYF.